The 2 T cell receptor beta chains below come from one sample, sequenced in a study of spatial heterogeneity in lung cancer. Time point defined: sample taken at primary tumor resection. Whole RNA obtained from tumor, nontumor lung or frozen PBMC underwent sequencing without sorting. One entry per CDR3 protein, called by TCRdb with MiXCR from the 5' RACE reads. The sample contains tens of thousands of distinct CDR3 sequences, 6.5% to 8.5% of which appear only once. Specimen: PBMCs, collected at surgery. The origin of the receptors is a male donor with early-stage non-small cell lung cancer.

The rearrangement joins TRBV6-2 or TRBV6-3 to TRBJ2-5; D not certain. This CDR3 comprises 14 residues. V was pared by 2 bases and J by 4 bases, with 11 bases between. Germline V gene sequence: CDR1 MNHEY, CDR2 SVGEGT. In DNA, the CDR3 is TGTGCCAGCAGTTACGCCGTAGGCAGAGAGACCCAGTACTTC. Translation gives CASSYAVGRETQYF.

The chain links TRBV7-8 to TRBJ2-3; D uncertain. This CDR3 contains 14 residues. CDR1 is SGHVS and CDR2 is FQNEAQ in the germline V gene. Deletions cut 1 base from V and 10 bases from J, with 15 bases between. CDR3 in DNA: TGTGCCAGCAGCTTAGAGAAATTATTAGGTTCGCAGTATTTT. It translates to CASSLEKLLGSQYF.